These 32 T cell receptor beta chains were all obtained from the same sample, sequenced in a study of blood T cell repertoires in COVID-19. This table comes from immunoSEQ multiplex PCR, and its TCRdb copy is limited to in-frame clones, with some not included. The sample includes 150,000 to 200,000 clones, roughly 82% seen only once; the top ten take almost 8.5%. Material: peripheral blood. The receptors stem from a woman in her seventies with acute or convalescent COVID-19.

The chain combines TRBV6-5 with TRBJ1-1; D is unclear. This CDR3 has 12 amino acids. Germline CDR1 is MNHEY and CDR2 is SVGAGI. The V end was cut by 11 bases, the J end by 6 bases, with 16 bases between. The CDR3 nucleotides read TGTGCCGCCAAATCAGACACGGCTGAAGCTTTCTTT. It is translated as CAAKSDTAEAFF.

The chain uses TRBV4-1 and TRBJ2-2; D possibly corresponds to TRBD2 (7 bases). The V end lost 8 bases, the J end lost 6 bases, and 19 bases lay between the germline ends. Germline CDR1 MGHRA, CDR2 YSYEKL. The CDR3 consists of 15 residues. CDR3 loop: CASSRGGEGSGELFF. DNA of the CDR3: TGCGCCAGCTCCAGAGGGGGGGAGGGATCCGGGGAGCTGTTTTTT.

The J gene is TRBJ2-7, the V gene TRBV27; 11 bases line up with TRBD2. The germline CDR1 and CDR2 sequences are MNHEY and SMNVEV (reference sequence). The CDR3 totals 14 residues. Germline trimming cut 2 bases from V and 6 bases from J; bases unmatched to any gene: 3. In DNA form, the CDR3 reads TGTGCCAGCAGTTTAGGACTAGCGGGCGGCGAGCAGTACTTC. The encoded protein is CASSLGLAGGEQYF.

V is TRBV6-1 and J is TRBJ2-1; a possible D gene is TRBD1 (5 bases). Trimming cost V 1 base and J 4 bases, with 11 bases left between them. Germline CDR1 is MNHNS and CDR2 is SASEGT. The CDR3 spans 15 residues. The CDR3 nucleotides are TGTGCCAGCAGTGAAGGGGCAGGGCAGTACAATGAGCAGTTCTTC. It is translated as CASSEGAGQYNEQFF.

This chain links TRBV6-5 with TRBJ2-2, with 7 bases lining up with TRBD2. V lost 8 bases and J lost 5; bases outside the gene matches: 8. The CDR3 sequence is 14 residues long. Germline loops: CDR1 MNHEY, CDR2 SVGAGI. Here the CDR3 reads CASRISGITGELFF. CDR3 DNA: TGTGCCAGCCGAATAAGCGGGATTACCGGGGAGCTGTTTTTT.

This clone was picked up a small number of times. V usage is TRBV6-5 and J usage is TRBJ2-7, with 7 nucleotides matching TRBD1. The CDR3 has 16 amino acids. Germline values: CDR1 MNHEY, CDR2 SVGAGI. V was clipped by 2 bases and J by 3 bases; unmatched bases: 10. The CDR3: CASSYTPGTAIYEQYF. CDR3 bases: TGTGCCAGCAGTTACACCCCCGGGACAGCTATCTACGAGCAGTACTTC.

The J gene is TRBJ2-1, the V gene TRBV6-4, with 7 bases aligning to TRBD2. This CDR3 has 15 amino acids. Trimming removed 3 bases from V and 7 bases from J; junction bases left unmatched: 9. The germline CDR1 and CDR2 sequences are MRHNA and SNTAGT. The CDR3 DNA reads TGTGCCAGCAGTGAACTCTTCGCGGGAGTTAATGAGCAGTTCTTC. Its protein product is CASSELFAGVNEQFF.

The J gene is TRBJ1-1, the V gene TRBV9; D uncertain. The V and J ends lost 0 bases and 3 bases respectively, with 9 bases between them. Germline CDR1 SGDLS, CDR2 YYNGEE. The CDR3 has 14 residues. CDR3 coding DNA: TGTGCCAGCAGCGTAGTAGGACTAGACACTGAAGCTTTCTTT. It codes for CASSVVGLDTEAFF.

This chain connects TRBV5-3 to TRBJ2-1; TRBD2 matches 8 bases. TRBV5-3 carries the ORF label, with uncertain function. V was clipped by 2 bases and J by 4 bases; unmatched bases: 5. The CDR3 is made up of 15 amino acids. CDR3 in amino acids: CARSFREGFYNEQFF. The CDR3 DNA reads TGTGCCAGAAGCTTTCGGGAGGGGTTTTACAATGAGCAGTTCTTC.

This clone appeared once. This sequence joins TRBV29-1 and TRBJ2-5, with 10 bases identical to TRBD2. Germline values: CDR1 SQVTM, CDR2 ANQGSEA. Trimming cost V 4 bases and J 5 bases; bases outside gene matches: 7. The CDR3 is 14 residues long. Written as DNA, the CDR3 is TGCAGCGTTGCAAGCGGGAGGGCCGCCGAGACCCAGTACTTC. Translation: CSVASGRAAETQYF.

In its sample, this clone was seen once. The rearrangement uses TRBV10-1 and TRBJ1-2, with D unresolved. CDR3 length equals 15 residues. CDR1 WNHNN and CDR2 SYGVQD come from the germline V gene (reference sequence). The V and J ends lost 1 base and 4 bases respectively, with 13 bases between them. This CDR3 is CASSEYRGWGYGYTF. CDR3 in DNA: TGCGCCAGCAGTGAGTACCGGGGATGGGGCTATGGCTACACCTTC.

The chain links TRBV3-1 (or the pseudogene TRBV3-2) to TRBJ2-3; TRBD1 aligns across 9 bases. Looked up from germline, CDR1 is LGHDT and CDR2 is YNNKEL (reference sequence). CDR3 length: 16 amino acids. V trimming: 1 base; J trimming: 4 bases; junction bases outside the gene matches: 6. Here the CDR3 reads CASSQVGQGNADTQYF. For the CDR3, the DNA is TGTGCCAGCAGCCAAGTCGGACAGGGGAACGCAGATACGCAGTATTTT.

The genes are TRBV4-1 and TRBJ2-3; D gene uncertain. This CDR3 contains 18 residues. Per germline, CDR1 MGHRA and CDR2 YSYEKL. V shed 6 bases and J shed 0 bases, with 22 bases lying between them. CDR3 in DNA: TGCGCCAGCAGAAGAGCCCTAGACTTGCCCCCTAGCACAGATACGCAGTATTTT. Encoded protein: CASRRALDLPPSTDTQYF.

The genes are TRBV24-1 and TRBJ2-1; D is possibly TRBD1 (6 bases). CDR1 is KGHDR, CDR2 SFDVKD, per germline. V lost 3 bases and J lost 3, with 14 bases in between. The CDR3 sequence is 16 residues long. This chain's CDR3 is CATSDPGHPNYNEQFF. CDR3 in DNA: TGTGCCACCAGTGATCCGGGACACCCTAACTACAATGAGCAGTTCTTC.

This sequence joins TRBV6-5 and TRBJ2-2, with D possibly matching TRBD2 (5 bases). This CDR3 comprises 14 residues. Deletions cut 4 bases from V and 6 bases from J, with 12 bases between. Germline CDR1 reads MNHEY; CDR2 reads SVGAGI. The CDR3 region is CASSFGLGSGELFF. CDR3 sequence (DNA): TGTGCCAGCAGTTTCGGACTGGGATCCGGGGAGCTGTTTTTT.

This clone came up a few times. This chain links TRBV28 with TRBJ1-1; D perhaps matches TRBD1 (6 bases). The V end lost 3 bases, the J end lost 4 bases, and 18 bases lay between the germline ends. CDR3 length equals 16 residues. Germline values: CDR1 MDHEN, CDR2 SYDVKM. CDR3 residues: CASSFLGGALGTEAFF. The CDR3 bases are TGTGCCAGCAGTTTTTTAGGGGGGGCGCTTGGCACTGAAGCTTTCTTT.

The CDR3 region is CASSLGTSWSTDTQYF. CDR3 DNA sequence: TGCGCCAGCAGCTTGGGCACTAGCTGGAGCACAGATACGCAGTATTTT. V and J are TRBV5-1 and TRBJ2-3; TRBD2 is a possible D gene (6 bases). Germline lookup yields CDR1 SGHRS and CDR2 YFSETQ. The CDR3 sequence is 16 residues long. V shed 0 bases and J shed 0 bases, with 11 bases lying between them.

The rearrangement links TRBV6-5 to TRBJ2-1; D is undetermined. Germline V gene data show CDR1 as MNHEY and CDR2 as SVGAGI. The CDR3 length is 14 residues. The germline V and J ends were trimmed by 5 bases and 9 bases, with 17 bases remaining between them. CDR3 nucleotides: TGTGCCAGCAGTCCGACTTGGCTAAGCGCTGAGCAGTTCTTC. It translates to CASSPTWLSAEQFF.

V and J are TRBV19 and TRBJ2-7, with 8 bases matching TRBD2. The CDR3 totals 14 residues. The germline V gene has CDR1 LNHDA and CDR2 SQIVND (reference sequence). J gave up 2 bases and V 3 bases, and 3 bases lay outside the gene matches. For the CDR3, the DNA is TGTGCCAGTAGTATCCAGCGGGGGCCCTACGAGCAGTACTTC. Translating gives CASSIQRGPYEQYF.

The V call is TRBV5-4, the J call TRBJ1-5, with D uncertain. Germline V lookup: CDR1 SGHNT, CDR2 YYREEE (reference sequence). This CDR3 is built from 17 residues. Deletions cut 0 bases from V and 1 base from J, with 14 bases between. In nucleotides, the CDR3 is TGTGCCAGCAGCTTGGGGCCACCGGGTGGGAGCAATCAGCCCCAGCATTTT. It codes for CASSLGPPGGSNQPQHF.

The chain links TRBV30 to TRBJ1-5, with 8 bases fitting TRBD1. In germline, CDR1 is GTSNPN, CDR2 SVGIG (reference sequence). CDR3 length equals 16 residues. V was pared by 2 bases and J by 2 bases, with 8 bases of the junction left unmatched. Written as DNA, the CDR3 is TGTGCCTGGAGTATCGCAGGGGGCTCGGGCAATCAGCCCCAGCATTTT. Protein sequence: CAWSIAGGSGNQPQHF.

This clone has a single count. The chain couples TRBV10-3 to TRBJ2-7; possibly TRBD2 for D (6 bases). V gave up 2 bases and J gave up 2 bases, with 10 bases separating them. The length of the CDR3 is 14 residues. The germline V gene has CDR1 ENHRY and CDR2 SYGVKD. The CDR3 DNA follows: TGTGCCATCAGTGAGCGCAGGGAGGCCTACGAGCAGTACTTC. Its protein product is CAISERREAYEQYF.

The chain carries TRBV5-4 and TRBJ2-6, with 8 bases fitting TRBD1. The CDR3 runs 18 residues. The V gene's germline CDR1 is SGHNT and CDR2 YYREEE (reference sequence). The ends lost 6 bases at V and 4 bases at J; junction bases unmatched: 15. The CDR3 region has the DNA TGTGCCAGCACCCCCAAAGGGCAGGGGGCGGCAGGGGCCAACGTCCTGACTTTC. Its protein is CASTPKGQGAAGANVLTF.

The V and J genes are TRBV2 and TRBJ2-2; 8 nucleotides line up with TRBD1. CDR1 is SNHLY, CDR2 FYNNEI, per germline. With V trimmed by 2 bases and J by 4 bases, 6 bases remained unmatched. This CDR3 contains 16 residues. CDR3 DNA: TGTGCCAGCAGTGAATTGACAGGGGCGGTCACCGGGGAGCTGTTTTTT. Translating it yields CASSELTGAVTGELFF.

The CDR3 DNA is TGTGCCAGCAGCTGGGGGGGAGGCTCCTACGAGCAGTACTTC. Translating it yields CASSWGGGSYEQYF. The chain carries TRBV7-9 and TRBJ2-7, with 7 bases matching TRBD2. The trim removed 4 bases at V and 0 bases at J, leaving 3 bases unmatched. The CDR3 is made up of 14 amino acids. Germline CDR1 reads SEHNR; CDR2 reads FQNEAQ (reference sequence).

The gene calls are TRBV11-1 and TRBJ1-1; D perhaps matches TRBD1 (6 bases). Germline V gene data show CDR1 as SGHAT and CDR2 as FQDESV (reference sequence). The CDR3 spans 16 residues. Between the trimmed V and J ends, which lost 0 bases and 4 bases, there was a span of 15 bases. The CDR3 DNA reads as TGTGCCAGCAGCTTAGCGCGGGGGGCGCATTTCACTGAAGCTTTCTTT. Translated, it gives CASSLARGAHFTEAFF.

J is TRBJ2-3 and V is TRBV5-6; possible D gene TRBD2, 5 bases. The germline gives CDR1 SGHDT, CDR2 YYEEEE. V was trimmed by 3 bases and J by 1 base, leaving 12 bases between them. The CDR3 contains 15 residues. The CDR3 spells CASSSWERGTDTQYF. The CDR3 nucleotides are TGTGCCAGCAGCTCTTGGGAGAGGGGCACAGATACGCAGTATTTT.

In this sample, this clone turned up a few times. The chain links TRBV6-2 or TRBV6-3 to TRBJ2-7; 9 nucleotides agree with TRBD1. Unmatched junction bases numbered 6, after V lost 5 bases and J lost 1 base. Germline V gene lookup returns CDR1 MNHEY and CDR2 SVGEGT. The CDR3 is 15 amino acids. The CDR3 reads CASSGSGTGSYEQYF. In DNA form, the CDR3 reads TGTGCCAGCAGTGGCTCCGGGACAGGGTCCTACGAGCAGTACTTC.

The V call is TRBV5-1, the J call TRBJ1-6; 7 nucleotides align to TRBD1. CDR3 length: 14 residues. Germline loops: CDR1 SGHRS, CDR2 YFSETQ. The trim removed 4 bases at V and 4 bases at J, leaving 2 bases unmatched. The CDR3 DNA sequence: TGCGCCAGCAGCCAGGGGGGATATAATTCACCCCTCCACTTT. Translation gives CASSQGGYNSPLHF.

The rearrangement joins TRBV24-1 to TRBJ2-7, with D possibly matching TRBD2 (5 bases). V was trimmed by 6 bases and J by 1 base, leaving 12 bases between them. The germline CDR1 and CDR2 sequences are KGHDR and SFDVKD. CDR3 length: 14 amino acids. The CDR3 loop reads CATSTSGRSYEQYF. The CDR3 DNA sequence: TGTGCCACCAGTACGAGTGGGAGATCCTACGAGCAGTACTTC.

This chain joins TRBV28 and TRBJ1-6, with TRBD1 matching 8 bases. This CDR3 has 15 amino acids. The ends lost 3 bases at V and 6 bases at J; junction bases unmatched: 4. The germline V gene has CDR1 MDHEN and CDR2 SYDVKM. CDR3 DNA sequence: TGTGCCAGCAGTTTTTTTCAGGGGGCTAATTCACCCCTCCACTTT. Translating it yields CASSFFQGANSPLHF.

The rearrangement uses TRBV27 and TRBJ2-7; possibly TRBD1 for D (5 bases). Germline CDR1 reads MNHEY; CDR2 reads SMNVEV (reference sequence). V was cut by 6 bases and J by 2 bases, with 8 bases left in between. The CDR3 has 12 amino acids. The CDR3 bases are TGTGCCAGCAGCGTAGGGGCCTACGAGCAGTACTTC. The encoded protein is CASSVGAYEQYF.